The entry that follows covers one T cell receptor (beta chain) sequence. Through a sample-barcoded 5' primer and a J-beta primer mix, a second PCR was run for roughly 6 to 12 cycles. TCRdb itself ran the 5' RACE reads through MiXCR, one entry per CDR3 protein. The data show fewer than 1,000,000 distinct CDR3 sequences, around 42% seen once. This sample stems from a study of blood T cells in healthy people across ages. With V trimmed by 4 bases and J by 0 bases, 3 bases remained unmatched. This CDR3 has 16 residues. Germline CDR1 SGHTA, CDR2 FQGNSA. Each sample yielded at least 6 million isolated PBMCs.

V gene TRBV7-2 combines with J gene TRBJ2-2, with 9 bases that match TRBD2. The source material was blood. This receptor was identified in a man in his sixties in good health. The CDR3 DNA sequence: TGTGCCAGCAGCTCGGTAGCGGGAGCGAACACCGGGGAGCTGTTTTTT. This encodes CASSSVAGANTGELFF.